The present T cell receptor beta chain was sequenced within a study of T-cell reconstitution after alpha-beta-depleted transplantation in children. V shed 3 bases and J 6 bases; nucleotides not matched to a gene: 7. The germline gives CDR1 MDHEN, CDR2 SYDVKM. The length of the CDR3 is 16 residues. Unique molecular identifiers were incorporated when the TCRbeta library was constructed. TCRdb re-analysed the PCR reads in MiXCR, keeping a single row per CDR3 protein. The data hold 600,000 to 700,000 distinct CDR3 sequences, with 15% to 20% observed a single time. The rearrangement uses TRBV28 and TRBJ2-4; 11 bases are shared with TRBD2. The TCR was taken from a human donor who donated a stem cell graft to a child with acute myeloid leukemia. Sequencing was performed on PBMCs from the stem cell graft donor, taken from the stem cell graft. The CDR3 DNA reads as TGTGCCAGCAGTTTTAGGGTAGCGGGGGGGCGAAACATTCAGTACTTC. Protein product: CASSFRVAGGRNIQYF. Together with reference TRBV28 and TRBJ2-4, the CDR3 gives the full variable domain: DVKVTQSSRYLVKRTGEKVFLECVQDMDHENMFWYRQDPGLGLRLIYFSYDVKMKEKGDIPEGYSVSREKKERFSLILESASTNQTSMYLCASSFRVAGGRNIQYFGAGTRLSVL.